This T cell receptor (beta chain) comes out of a study of a mutant IDH1 vaccine in newly diagnosed glioma. Study at large: Earlier therapy was either radiotherapy, temozolomide, or both, and most got both.

The repertoire was sequenced with immunoSEQ multiplex PCR; TCRdb's copy has only in-frame clones and lacks some. In the table there are about 92,000 clones, 80% of which are singletons. V shed 0 bases and J shed 0 bases, with 9 bases lying between them. CDR3 size: 16 residues. CDR1 is MNHEY and CDR2 is SVGAGI in the germline V gene. Time point: baseline, week 1 (first vaccination visit). Documented treatment: pre-vaccination baseline after standard-of-care therapy. The rearrangement links TRBV6-5 to TRBJ1-3, with D unclear. The clonotype was recovered from a man aged 40-49 years with glioma. The sample in question was PBMCs, obtained from a glioma patient treated with radiotherapy, temozolomide or both. As DNA, the CDR3 is TGTGCCAGCAGTTACTCGATTGGCCGCTCTGGAAACACCATATATTTT. It yields the protein CASSYSIGRSGNTIYF.